The 8 T cell receptor beta chains below all came from one sample that was sequenced in a study of CD8 T cells in Susac syndrome. Random hexamers primed reverse transcription of about 0.45 to 1 ug RNA. MiXCR, run by TCRdb on the immunoSEQ multiplex PCR reads, gives a single entry per CDR3 protein. The table has 150,000 to 200,000 distinct CDR3 sequences, about 94% seen once. The sequenced sample was CD4+ T cells from PBMCs. Source of these receptors: a human donor in good health.

The gene calls are TRBV30 and TRBJ1-1, with a possible D match to TRBD1 (5 bases). CDR3 length: 13 residues. CDR1 and CDR2 (germline): GTSNPN, SVGIG (reference sequence). V was pared by 4 bases and J by 1 base, with 10 bases between. CDR3: CAWTWGRNTEAFF. The CDR3 DNA reads TGTGCCTGGACCTGGGGGAGGAACACTGAAGCTTTCTTT.

The chain uses TRBV23-1 and TRBJ2-5; D uncertain. TRBV23-1 is an ORF, with its function uncertain. There are 12 residues in the CDR3. The V end lost 2 bases, the J end lost 5 bases, and 6 bases lay between the germline ends. The CDR3 DNA reads as TGCGCCAGCAGTCAACGGAAGGAGACCCAGTACTTC. Translated, it gives CASSQRKETQYF.

The chain recombines TRBV5-1 with TRBJ2-3; no clear D. The CDR3 runs to 15 residues. Germline lookup yields CDR1 SGHRS and CDR2 YFSETQ. The V end was cut by 1 base, the J end by 0 bases, with 9 bases between. CDR3 in amino acids: CASSLIKSSTDTQYF. The CDR3 DNA reads TGCGCCAGCAGCTTGATTAAGTCTAGCACAGATACGCAGTATTTT.

J is TRBJ1-2 and V is TRBV20-1; maybe TRBD1 (6 bases). CDR1 and CDR2 (germline): DFQATT, SNEGSKA (reference sequence). Trimming shortened V by 3 bases and J by 6 bases, and 8 bases separated the two germline ends. CDR3 size: 11 residues. In DNA form, the CDR3 reads TGCAGTGCTAGGGACAGCGATGGCTACACCTTC. Protein sequence: CSARDSDGYTF.

This chain joins TRBV30 and TRBJ2-5; D is unclear. CDR3 length equals 13 residues. CDR1 is GTSNPN and CDR2 is SVGIG in the germline V gene (reference sequence). The V and J ends lost 0 bases and 3 bases respectively, with 8 bases between them. CDR3 bases: TGTGCCTGGAGTGTGGGGTGGGAAGAGACCCAGTACTTC. As protein: CAWSVGWEETQYF.

This rearrangement joins TRBV24-1 to TRBJ2-7; D call uncertain. Germline assignment: CDR1 KGHDR and CDR2 SFDVKD. The CDR3 runs 13 residues. Trimming pared 4 bases from V and 2 bases from J, leaving 8 bases between. The CDR3 is CATSDAVTYEQYF. The CDR3 DNA follows: TGTGCCACCAGTGACGCCGTAACCTACGAGCAGTACTTC.

The chain carries TRBV30 and TRBJ1-2; D is unclear. Germline values: CDR1 GTSNPN, CDR2 SVGIG (reference sequence). V shed 5 bases and J shed 4 bases, with 5 bases lying between them. The CDR3 is 10 amino acids. In nucleotides, the CDR3 is TGTGCCTGGTGGTTCTATGGCTACACCTTC. It encodes CAWWFYGYTF.

V usage is TRBV5-4 and J usage is TRBJ2-7; TRBD1 aligns across 12 bases. Germline assignment: CDR1 SGHNT and CDR2 YYREEE (reference sequence). The V and J ends lost 4 bases and 2 bases, in that order; junction bases with no gene match: 4. The CDR3 sequence is 15 residues long. The CDR3 nucleotides are TGTGCCAGCAGCGCGGGGACAGGGGGCCCCTACGAGCAGTACTTC. Protein: CASSAGTGGPYEQYF. Complete variable domain (other parts from reference TRBV5-4 and TRBJ2-7): ETGVTQSPTHLIKTRGQQVTLRCSSQSGHNTVSWYQQALGQGPQFIFQYYREEENGRGNFPPRFSGLQFPNYSSELNVNALELDDSALYLCASSAGTGGPYEQYFGPGTRLTVT.